The entry below gives a single T cell receptor (beta chain) sequence along with its context. Deletions cut 6 bases from V and 3 bases from J, with 12 bases between. CDR1 is SGDLS and CDR2 is YYNGEE in the germline V gene. CDR3 length: 13 residues. This sample is part of a study of cytomegalovirus exposure and HLA in healthy donors. The PCR made use of 60 Vbeta and 13 Jbeta primers. The data were produced by immunoSEQ multiplex PCR, yet TCRdb's version contains in-frame clones alone and is incomplete. The repertoire holds about 200,000 clones, with about four fifths as singletons. This receptor was obtained from a man aged 30 to 39 in good health and CMV-seronegative. The sequenced sample consisted of PBMCs. The chain carries TRBV9 and TRBJ2-5; D remains ambiguous. This chain's CDR3 is CASNSLAEETQYF. The DNA for the CDR3 is TGTGCCAGCAATTCTCTGGCAGAAGAGACCCAGTACTTC.